The clone carrying this T cell receptor (beta chain) appeared many times. This specimen belongs to a study of CD8 T cells in ankylosing spondylitis. TCRdb re-derived calls from the 5' RACE reads in MiXCR, one entry per CDR3 protein. Of 90,000 to 120,000 distinct CDR3 sequences listed, 24% are singletons. Trimming cost V 7 bases and J 4 bases, with 18 bases left between them. Germline assignment: CDR1 DFQATT and CDR2 SNEGSKA (reference sequence). This CDR3 spans 14 amino acids. This receptor was taken from a male donor with ankylosing spondylitis. The chain has TRBV20-1 and TRBJ2-3; D is undetermined. The sequenced sample was synovial fluid, either unsorted or a sorted T cell fraction (not recorded which). Here the CDR3 reads CSVEVTKDPDTQYF. DNA of the CDR3: TGCAGTGTCGAGGTCACGAAGGATCCAGATACGCAGTATTTT.